This T cell receptor beta chain was obtained from a study of patients and donors after allogeneic stem cell transplantation (dated by TCRdb to about 2020). The library relied on RT-PCR. TCRdb names NextSeq 550 as the instrument used. In TCRdb, the public reads were trimmed at Q25 with fastp and aligned with MiXCR, with productive beta chains retained. All rows with the same CDR3 protein become a single entry with the most common DNA and genes. This sample holds approximately 150,000 distinct CDR3 sequences; around 30% were observed only once. The ten largest clones capture approximately 3% of the sample. V and J are trimmed by 0 bases and 7 bases, and the gene matches miss 11 bases of the junction. The cysteine opens and the phenylalanine closes a CDR3 of 18 amino acids. The entry retains the CDR3 DNA only, 54 bases that are in frame from base 1. CDR1 is given as MNHEY and CDR2 as SVGEGT, both from the germline V gene.

Remarks on this clonotype: The antigen it recognizes is unknown. Base qualities are not at hand, and no much larger clone is one base apart.

The origin of this receptor is a human donor who was either an allogeneic HSCT recipient or a stem cell or donor lymphocyte infusion donor (not recorded which). It is not recorded whose cells these are; they may come from a transplant donor. Sample: blood, either unsorted or a sorted T cell fraction (not recorded which). The rearranged chain carries TRBV6-2 or TRBV6-3 and TRBJ2-1; 11 bases in the middle match TRBD2. The CDR3 reads CASSYSWTSGPLGNEQFF. The bases read TGTGCCAGCAGTTACTCGTGGACTAGCGGGCCACTGGGGAATGAGCAGTTCTTC.